The T cell receptor beta chain under discussion was sequenced for a study of cytomegalovirus exposure and HLA in healthy donors. Study in general: Among around 170 million T cells, an earlier analysis found 90 million to 130 million unique TCR beta sequences.

A remark on this clone: A junction end diverges from the germline sequence, so it may reflect a read error.

The CDR3 contains 13 residues. CDR1 is SSHAT, CDR2 FNYEAQ, per germline (reference sequence). The PCR used 60 Vbeta and 13 Jbeta primers. Clones were sequenced by immunoSEQ multiplex PCR, and TCRdb holds only the in-frame ones, with some missing. The sample has about 180,000 clones, 76% seen once. The chain is built from TRBV7-7 and TRBJ2-1; D call uncertain. The specimen was PBMCs. The clonotype originates from a man between 18 and 29 years old in good health and CMV-seronegative. The CDR3 region is CASSLGQNNEQFF. The CDR3, as DNA: TGTGCTAGCAGCTTAGGGCAGAACAATGAGCAGTTCTTC.